This note documents a single T cell receptor (beta chain) sequence. Noted treatment: oral pan-JAK inhibitor, 5-10 mg twice daily. These data come from a study of CD8+ T cells in alopecia areata. Germline lookup yields CDR1 SEHNR and CDR2 FQNEAQ (reference sequence). The CDR3 runs 17 residues. The V gene end was trimmed by 3 bases and the J gene end by 3 bases; junction bases not matched to a gene: 5. Reverse transcribed after extraction, RNA yielded cDNA as the sequencing template. This table comes from immunoSEQ multiplex PCR, and its TCRdb copy is limited to in-frame clones, with some not included. Among approximately 45,000 clones listed, 50% to 70% were seen once.

The sample here was CD8+ T cells sorted from blood, taken at week 4, from a patient treated with tofacitinib. The chain joins TRBV7-9 to TRBJ2-3, with 14 bases identical to TRBD2. The source is a human donor with alopecia areata. The CDR3 here is CASSFPGLAGDTDTQYF. The CDR3, as DNA: TGTGCCAGCAGCTTCCCGGGACTAGCGGGGGATACAGATACGCAGTATTTT. Looking up the rest from reference TRBV7-9 and TRBJ2-3 gives the full variable domain: DTGVSQNPRHKITKRGQNVTFRCDPISEHNRLYWYRQTLGQGPEFLTYFQNEAQLEKSRLLSDRFSAERPKGSFSTLEIQRTEQGDSAMYLCASSFPGLAGDTDTQYFGPGTRLTVL.